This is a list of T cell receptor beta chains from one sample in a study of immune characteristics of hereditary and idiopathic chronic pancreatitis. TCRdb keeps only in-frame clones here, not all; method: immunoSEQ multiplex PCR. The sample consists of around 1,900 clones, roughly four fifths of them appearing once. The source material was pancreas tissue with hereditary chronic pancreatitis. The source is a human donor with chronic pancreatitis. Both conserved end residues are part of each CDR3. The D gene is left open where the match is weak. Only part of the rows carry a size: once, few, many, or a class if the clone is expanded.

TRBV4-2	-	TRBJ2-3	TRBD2	CASSPETSGSTDTQYF	TGTGCCAGCAGCCCGGAGACTAGCGGGAGCACAGATACGCAGTATTTT
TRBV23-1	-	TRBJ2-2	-	CASMLGQYTGELFF	TGCGCCAGCATGCTAGGGCAGTACACCGGGGAGCTGTTTTTT
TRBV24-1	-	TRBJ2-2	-	CATSRGDIDTGELFF	TGTGCCACCAGTAGAGGGGACATCGACACCGGGGAGCTGTTTTTT
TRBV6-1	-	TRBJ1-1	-	CASSGGDGFGNTEAFF	TGTGCCAGCAGTGGGGGGGATGGGTTTGGGAACACTGAAGCTTTCTTT
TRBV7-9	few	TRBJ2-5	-	CASSPLSQETQYF	TGTGCCAGCAGCCCCCTCTCCCAAGAGACCCAGTACTTC
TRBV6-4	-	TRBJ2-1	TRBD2	CASSEAGGSYNEQFF	TGTGCCAGCAGTGAAGCGGGAGGGTCCTACAATGAGCAGTTCTTC
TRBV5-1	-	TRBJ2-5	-	CASSSQGTTGTQYF	TGCGCCAGCAGCTCCCAAGGGACGACAGGGACCCAGTACTTC
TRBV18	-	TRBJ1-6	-	CASSPTANSPLHF	TGTGCCAGCTCACCAACCGCCAATTCACCCCTCCACTTT
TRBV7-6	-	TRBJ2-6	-	CASSLIFSGANVLTF	TGTGCCAGCAGCTTAATTTTCTCTGGGGCCAACGTCCTGACTTTC
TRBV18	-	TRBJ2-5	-	CASSLGGGETQYF	TGTGCCAGCTCACTGGGTGGCGGAGAGACCCAGTACTTC
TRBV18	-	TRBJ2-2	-	CASSPPNQDYPTGELFF	TGTGCCAGCTCCCCCCCCAATCAGGATTACCCCACCGGGGAGCTGTTTTTT
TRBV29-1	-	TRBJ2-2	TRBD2	CSAGLAGSTGELFF	TGCAGCGCTGGACTAGCGGGTAGCACCGGGGAGCTGTTTTTT
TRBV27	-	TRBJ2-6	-	CASTRLASGANVLTF	TGTGCCAGCACCCGGTTAGCCTCTGGGGCCAACGTCCTGACTTTC
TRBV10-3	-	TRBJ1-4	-	CAISESQEKLFF	TGTGCCATCAGTGAGTCTCAAGAAAAACTGTTTTTT
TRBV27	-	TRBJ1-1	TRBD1	CASTAFGQGGSEAFF	TGTGCCAGCACCGCCTTCGGACAGGGAGGGTCTGAAGCTTTCTTT
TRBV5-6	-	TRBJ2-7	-	CASSLDQYEQYF	TGTGCCAGCAGCTTGGACCAGTACGAGCAGTACTTC
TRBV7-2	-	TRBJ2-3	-	CASSLRRERGTQYF	TGTGCCAGCAGCTTGAGACGGGAGAGGGGTACGCAGTATTTT
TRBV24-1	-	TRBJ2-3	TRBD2	CATSEVPSGTSTDTQYF	TGTGCCACCAGTGAGGTCCCTAGCGGGACTAGCACAGATACGCAGTATTTT
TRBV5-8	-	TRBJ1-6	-	CASSFGAIRNSPLHF	TGTGCCAGCAGCTTTGGGGCCATACGTAATTCACCCCTCCACTTT
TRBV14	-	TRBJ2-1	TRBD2	CASSQVLFSGRTSYNRNSYNEQFF	TGTGCCAGCAGCCAAGTTTTGTTCAGCGGGAGGACCTCCTACAACAGAAACTCCTACAATGAGCAGTTCTTC
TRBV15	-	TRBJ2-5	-	CATSRGGGQETQYF	TGTGCCACCAGCAGAGGGGGAGGCCAAGAGACCCAGTACTTC
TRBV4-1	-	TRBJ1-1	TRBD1	CASSQGGQGVTEAFF	TGCGCCAGCAGCCAAGGGGGACAGGGGGTTACTGAAGCTTTCTTT
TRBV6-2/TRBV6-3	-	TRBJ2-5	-	CASSYGGLDSAETQYF	TGTGCCAGCAGTTACGGGGGCCTGGACAGTGCGGAGACCCAGTACTTC
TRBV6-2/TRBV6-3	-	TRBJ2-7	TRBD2	CASSKREGPYEQYF	TGTGCCAGCAGTAAGCGGGAGGGACCGTACGAGCAGTACTTC
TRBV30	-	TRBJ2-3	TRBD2	CAWSYPSGRDTQYF	TGTGCCTGGAGCTATCCTAGCGGGAGAGATACGCAGTATTTT
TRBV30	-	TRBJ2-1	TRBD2	CALLAGGYNEQFF	TGTGCCTTACTAGCGGGAGGTTACAATGAGCAGTTCTTC
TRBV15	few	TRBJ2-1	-	CATSSEGGGSYNEQFF	TGTGCCACCAGCTCAGAAGGAGGGGGCTCCTACAATGAGCAGTTCTTC
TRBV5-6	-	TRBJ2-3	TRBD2	CASSFSARESDTQYF	TGTGCCAGCAGCTTCTCTGCGCGGGAGTCAGATACGCAGTATTTT
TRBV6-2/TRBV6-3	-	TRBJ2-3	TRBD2	CASSYREGPDTQYF	TGTGCCAGCAGTTACCGGGAGGGCCCAGATACGCAGTATTTT
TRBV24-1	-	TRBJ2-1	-	CATSDPTGGVYNEQFF	TGTGCCACCAGTGATCCAACAGGGGGGGTCTACAATGAGCAGTTCTTC
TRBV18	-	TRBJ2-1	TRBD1	CASSPPKGADYNEQFF	TGTGCCAGCTCACCACCGAAGGGGGCAGACTACAATGAGCAGTTCTTC
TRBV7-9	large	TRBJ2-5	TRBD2	CASSNGGEGRQYF	TGTGCCAGCAGCAACGGGGGGGAAGGCCGCCAGTACTTC
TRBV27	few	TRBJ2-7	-	CASSTWTGGTGYEQYF	TGTGCCAGCAGTACATGGACAGGAGGGACCGGCTACGAGCAGTACTTC
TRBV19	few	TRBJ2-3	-	CASSILSGDTQYF	TGTGCCAGTAGTATTCTGTCCGGGGATACGCAGTATTTT
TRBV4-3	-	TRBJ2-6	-	CASSRATGVGSGANVLTF	TGCGCCAGCAGCCGAGCCACAGGAGTCGGCTCTGGGGCCAACGTCCTGACTTTC
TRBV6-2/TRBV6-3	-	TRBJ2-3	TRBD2	CASSSGRASTDTQYF	TGTGCCAGCAGTAGCGGGAGGGCTAGCACAGATACGCAGTATTTT
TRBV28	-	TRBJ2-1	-	CASNRLGGSHEQFF	TGTGCCAGCAACCGACTAGGGGGGAGCCATGAGCAGTTCTTC
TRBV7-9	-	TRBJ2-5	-	CASRLQETQYF	TGTGCCAGCAGATTGCAAGAGACCCAGTACTTC
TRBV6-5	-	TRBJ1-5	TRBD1	CASSFTGGSNQPQHF	TGTGCCAGCAGCTTTACAGGGGGAAGCAATCAGCCCCAGCATTTT
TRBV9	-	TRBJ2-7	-	CASSVGDTAGYEQYF	TGTGCCAGCAGCGTAGGGGACACCGCAGGCTACGAGCAGTACTTC
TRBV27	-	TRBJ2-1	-	CASSFSGNEQFF	TGTGCCAGCAGTTTTTCAGGGAATGAGCAGTTCTTC
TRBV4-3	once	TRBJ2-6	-	CASSQVAGDGANVLTF	TGCGCCAGCAGCCAAGTGGCGGGCGACGGGGCCAACGTCCTGACTTTC